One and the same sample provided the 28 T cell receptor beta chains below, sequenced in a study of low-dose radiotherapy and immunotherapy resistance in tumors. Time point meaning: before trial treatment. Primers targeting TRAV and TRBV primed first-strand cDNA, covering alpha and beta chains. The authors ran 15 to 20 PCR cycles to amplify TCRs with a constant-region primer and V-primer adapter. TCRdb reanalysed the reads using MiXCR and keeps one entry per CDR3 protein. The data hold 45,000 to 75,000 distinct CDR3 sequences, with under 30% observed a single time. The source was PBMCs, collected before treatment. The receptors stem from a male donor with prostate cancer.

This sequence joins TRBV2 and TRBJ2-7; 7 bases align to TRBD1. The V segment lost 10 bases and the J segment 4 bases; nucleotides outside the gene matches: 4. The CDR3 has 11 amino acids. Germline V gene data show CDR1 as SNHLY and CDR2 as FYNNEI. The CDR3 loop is CATTQGYEQYF. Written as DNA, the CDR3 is TGTGCCACCACACAGGGGTACGAGCAGTACTTC.

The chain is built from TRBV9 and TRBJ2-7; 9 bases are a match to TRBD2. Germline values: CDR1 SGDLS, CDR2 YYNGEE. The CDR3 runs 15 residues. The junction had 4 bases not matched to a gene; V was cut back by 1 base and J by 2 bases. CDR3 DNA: TGTGCCAGCAGCGTATCGGCTAGCGGGGCCTACGAGCAGTACTTC. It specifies CASSVSASGAYEQYF. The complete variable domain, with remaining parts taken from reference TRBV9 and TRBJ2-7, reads DSGVTQTPKHLITATGQRVTLRCSPRSGDLSVYWYQQSLDQGLQFLIQYYNGEERAKGNILERFSAQQFPDLHSELNLSSLELGDSALYFCASSVSASGAYEQYFGPGTRLTVT.

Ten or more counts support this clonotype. CDR3 nucleotides: TGTGCCAGCAAACTGACAGTCACTCATCAGCCCCAGCATTTT. This sequence encodes CASKLTVTHQPQHF. The chain couples TRBV2 to TRBJ1-5, with D perhaps TRBD1 (5 bases). Trimming removed 7 bases from V and 5 bases from J, with 15 bases in between. Looked up from germline, CDR1 is SNHLY and CDR2 is FYNNEI. CDR3 length equals 14 residues.

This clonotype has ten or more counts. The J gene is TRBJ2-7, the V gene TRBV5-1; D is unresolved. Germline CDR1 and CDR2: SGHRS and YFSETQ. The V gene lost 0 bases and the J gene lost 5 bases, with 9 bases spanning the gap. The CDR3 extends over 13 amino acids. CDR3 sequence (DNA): TGCGCCAGCAGCTTGGGCAGTCAGGACGAGCAGTACTTC. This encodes CASSLGSQDEQYF. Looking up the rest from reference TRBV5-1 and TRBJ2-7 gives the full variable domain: KAGVTQTPRYLIKTRGQQVTLSCSPISGHRSVSWYQQTPGQGLQFLFEYFSETQRNKGNFPGRFSGRQFSNSRSEMNVSTLELGDSALYLCASSLGSQDEQYFGPGTRLTVT.

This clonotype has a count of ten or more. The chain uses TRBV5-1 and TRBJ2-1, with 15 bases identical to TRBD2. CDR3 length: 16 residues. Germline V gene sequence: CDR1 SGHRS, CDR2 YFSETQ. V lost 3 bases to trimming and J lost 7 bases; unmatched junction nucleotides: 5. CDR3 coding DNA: TGCGCCAGCAGCTCGGGACTAGCGGGAGGATGGAATGAGCAGTTCTTC. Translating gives CASSSGLAGGWNEQFF.

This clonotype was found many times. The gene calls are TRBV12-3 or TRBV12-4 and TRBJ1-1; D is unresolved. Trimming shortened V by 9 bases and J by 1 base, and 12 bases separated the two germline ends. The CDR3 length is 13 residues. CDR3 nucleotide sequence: TGTGCCAGTAAAAAGGGAGAGAACACTGAAGCTTTCTTT. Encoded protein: CASKKGENTEAFF.

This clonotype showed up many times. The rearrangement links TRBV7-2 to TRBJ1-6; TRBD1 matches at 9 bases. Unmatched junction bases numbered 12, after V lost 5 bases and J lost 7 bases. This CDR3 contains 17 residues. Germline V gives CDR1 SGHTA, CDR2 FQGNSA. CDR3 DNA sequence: TGTGCCAGCAGCCCAACCGGGACAGGGTTAGCGAATTCACCCCTCCACTTT. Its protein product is CASSPTGTGLANSPLHF.

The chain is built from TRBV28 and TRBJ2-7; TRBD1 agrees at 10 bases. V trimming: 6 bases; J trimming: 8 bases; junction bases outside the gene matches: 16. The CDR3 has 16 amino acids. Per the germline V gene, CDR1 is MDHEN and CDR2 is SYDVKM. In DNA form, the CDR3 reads TGTGCCAGCAGCAGCACGTGGGACAGGGGTGGTTACCAGCAGTACTTC. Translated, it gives CASSSTWDRGGYQQYF.

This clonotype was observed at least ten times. The CDR3 here is CSAERAGITDTQYF. DNA for the CDR3: TGCAGCGCAGAAAGGGCGGGAATCACAGATACGCAGTATTTT. This chain connects TRBV29-1 to TRBJ2-3, with D perhaps matching TRBD2 (6 bases). V lost 7 bases and J 2 bases, leaving 16 bases between the germline ends. This CDR3 contains 14 residues. Germline-derived CDR1 and CDR2 are SQVTM and ANQGSEA.

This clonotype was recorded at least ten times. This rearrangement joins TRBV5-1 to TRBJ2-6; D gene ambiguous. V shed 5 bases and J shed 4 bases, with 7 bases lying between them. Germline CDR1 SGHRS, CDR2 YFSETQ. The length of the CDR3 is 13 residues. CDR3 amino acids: CASRGGGANVLTF. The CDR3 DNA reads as TGCGCCAGCAGGGGCGGCGGGGCCAACGTCCTGACTTTC.

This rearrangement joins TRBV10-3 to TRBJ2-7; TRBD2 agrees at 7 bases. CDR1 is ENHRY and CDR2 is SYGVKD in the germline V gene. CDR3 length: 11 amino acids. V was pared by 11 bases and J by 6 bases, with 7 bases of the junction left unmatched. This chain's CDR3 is CAASWEGEQYF. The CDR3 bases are TGTGCCGCGTCGTGGGAGGGCGAGCAGTACTTC.

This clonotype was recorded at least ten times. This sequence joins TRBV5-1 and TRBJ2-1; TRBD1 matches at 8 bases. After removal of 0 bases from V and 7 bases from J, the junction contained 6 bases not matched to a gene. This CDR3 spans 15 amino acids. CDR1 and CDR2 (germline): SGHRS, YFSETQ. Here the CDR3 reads CASSLVQGGRNEQFF. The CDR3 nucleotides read TGCGCCAGCAGCTTGGTACAGGGGGGTCGGAATGAGCAGTTCTTC.

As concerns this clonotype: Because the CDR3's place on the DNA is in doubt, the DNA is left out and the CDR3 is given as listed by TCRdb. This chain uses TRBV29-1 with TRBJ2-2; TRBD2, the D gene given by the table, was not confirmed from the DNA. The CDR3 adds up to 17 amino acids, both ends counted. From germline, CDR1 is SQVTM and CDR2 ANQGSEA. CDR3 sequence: CSVGSESGRWTGELFFF.

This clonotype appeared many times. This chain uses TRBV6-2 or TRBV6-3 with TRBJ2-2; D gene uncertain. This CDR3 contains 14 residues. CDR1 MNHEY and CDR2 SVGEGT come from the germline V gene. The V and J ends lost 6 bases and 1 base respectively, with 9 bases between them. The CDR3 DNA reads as TGTGCCAGCAGCACCTATGTGAACACCGGGGAGCTGTTTTTT. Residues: CASSTYVNTGELFF.

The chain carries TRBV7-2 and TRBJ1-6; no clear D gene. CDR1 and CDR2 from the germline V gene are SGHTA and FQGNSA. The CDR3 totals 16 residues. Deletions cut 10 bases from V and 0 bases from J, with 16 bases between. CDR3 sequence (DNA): TGTGCCACGCCAAGAGACGTTAGCTCCTATAATTCACCCCTCCACTTT. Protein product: CATPRDVSSYNSPLHF.

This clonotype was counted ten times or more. CDR3 sequence reads: CASSLVSSGSWETQYF. CDR3 nucleotides: TGCGCCAGCAGCTTGGTTTCTAGCGGGAGCTGGGAGACCCAGTACTTC. This rearrangement joins TRBV5-1 to TRBJ2-5; 10 bases align to TRBD2. V gave up 0 bases and J gave up 5 bases; unmatched junction bases: 7. Germline lookup yields CDR1 SGHRS and CDR2 YFSETQ. This CDR3 spans 16 amino acids.

The CDR3 DNA sequence: TGCAGTGCTAGTCCCAGGGTAGGCAACATTCAGTACTTC. Translation: CSASPRVGNIQYF. The chain is built from TRBV20-1 and TRBJ2-4, with a possible D match to TRBD1 (5 bases). The CDR3 sequence is 13 residues long. Germline CDR1 and CDR2: DFQATT and SNEGSKA (reference sequence). V lost 3 bases, J lost 7 bases, and 13 bases lay in between.

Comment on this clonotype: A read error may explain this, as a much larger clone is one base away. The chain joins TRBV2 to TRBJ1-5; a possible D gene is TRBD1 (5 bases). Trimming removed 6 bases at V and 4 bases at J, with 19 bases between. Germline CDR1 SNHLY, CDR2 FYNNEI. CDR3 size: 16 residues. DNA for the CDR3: TGTGCCAGCAGCTTAGCGTCGGGGGGAAATAATCAGCCCCAGCATTTT. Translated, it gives CASSLASGGNNQPQHF. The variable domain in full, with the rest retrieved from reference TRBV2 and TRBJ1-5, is EPEVTQTPSHQVTQMGQEVILRCVPISNHLYFYWYRQILGQKVEFLVSFYNNEISEKSEIFDDQFSVERPDGSNFTLKIRSTKLEDSAMYFCASSLASGGNNQPQHFGDGTRLSIL.

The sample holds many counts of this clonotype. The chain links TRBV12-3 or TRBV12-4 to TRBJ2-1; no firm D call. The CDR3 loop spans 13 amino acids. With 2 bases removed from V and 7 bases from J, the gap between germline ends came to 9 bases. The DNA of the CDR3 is TGTGCCAGCAGTTTAACTCGATCTAATGAGCAGTTCTTC. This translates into CASSLTRSNEQFF.

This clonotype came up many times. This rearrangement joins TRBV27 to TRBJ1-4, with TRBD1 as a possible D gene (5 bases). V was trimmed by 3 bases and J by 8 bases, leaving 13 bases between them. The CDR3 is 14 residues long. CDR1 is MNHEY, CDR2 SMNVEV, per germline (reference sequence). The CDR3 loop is CASSFRGYGEKLFF. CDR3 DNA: TGTGCCAGCAGTTTCCGGGGGTATGGAGAAAAACTGTTTTTT. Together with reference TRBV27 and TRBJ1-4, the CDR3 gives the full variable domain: EAQVTQNPRYLITVTGKKLTVTCSQNMNHEYMSWYRQDPGLGLRQIYYSMNVEVTDKGDVPEGYKVSRKEKRNFPLILESPSPNQTSLYFCASSFRGYGEKLFFGSGTQLSVL.

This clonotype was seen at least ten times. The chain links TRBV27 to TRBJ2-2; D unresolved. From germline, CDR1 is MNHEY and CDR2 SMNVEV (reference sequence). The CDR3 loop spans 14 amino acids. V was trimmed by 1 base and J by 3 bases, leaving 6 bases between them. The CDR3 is CASSLYWYTGELFF. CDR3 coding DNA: TGTGCCAGCAGTTTATATTGGTACACCGGGGAGCTGTTTTTT.

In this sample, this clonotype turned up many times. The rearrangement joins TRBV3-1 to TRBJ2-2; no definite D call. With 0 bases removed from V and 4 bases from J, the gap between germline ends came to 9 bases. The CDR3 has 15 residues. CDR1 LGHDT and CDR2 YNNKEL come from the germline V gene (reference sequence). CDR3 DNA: TGTGCCAGCAGCCAAGAGCCGCGCCCCACCGGGGAGCTGTTTTTT. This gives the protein CASSQEPRPTGELFF.

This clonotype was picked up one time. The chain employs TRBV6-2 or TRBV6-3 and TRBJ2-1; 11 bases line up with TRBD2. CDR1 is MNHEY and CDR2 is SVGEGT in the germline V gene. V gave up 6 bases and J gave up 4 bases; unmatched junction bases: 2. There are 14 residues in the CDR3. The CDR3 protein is CASRIAGGYNEQFF. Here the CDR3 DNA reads TGTGCCAGCAGGATAGCGGGAGGGTACAATGAGCAGTTCTTC.

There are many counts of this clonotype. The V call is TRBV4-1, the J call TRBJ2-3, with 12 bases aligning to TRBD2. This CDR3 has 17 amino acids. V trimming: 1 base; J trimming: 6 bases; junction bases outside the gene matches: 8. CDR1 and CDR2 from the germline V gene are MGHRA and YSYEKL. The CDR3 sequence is CASSQAATSGRRDTQYF. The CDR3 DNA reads TGCGCCAGCAGCCAAGCCGCGACTAGCGGGAGACGTGATACGCAGTATTTT.

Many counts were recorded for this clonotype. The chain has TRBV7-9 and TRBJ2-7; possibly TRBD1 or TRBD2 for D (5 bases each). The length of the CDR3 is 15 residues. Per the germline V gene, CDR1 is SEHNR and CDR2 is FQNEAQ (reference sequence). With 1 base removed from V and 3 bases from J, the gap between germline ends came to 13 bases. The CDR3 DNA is TGTGCCAGCAGCTTAGGGGGACGGACTTTCTACGAGCAGTACTTC. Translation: CASSLGGRTFYEQYF.

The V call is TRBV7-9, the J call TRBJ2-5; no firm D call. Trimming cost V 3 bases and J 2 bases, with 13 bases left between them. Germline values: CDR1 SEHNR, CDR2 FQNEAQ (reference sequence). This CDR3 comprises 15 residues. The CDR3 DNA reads TGTGCCAGCAGCTTTGAAAGTGGAATACAAGAGACCCAGTACTTC. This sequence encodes CASSFESGIQETQYF.

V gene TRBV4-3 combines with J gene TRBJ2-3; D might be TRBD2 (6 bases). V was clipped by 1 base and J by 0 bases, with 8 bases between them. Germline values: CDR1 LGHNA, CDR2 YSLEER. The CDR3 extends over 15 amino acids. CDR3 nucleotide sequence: TGCGCCAGCAGCCAAGCAGGGACTAGCACAGATACGCAGTATTTT. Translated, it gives CASSQAGTSTDTQYF.

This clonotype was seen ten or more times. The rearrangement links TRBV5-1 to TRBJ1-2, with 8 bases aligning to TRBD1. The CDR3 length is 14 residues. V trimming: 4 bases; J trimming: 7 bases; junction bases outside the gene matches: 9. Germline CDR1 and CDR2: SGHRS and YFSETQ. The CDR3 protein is CASSRSDRAFGYTF. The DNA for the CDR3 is TGCGCCAGCAGCCGATCGGACAGGGCTTTTGGCTACACCTTC.